The 14 T cell receptor beta chains listed next were all sequenced from one sample in a study of T cells in Graves' hyperthyroidism and ophthalmopathy. Amplification of TCR beta CDR3 regions was performed using RNA transcripts as template. Initially, a first-round RT-PCR of the TCR CDR3 employed the HTBI primer set. MiXCR, applied by TCRdb to the multiplex PCR reads, yields one record per CDR3 protein. The sample includes 600,000 to 700,000 distinct CDR3 sequences, about 15% seen only once; the top ten take around 4%. Input material: blood. The receptor set was obtained from a woman aged 40 to 50 with Graves' ophthalmopathy.

This clonotype was detected only a few times. Without the conserved terminal phenylalanine or tryptophan, this CDR3 likely stems from a read error. The CDR3 DNA is TGCAGTGCTCTCCCGACTAGCGGGAACTCCTACGAGCAGTACCTC. Its protein is CSALPTSGNSYEQYL. This chain connects TRBV20-1 to TRBJ2-7; 11 bases map to TRBD2. Germline lookup yields CDR1 DFQATT and CDR2 SNEGSKA (reference sequence). Germline trimming cut 5 bases from V and 0 bases from J; bases unmatched to any gene: 6. The CDR3 sequence is 15 residues long.

This clonotype was detected ten times or more. The rearrangement uses TRBV4-1 and TRBJ1-5, with D possibly TRBD1 on 6 matching bases. The CDR3 is 16 amino acids. V was cut by 2 bases and J by 0 bases, with 11 bases left in between. The germline V gene encodes CDR1 MGHRA and CDR2 YSYEKL. The chain's CDR3 is CASSQTGLYSNQPQHF. CDR3 nucleotides: TGCGCCAGCAGCCAAACAGGGCTCTATAGCAATCAGCCCCAGCATTTT.

This clonotype was found many times. The V and J genes are TRBV12-3 or TRBV12-4 and TRBJ2-5; D is ambiguous. V was clipped by 1 base and J by 3 bases, with 9 bases between them. The CDR3 covers 14 residues. For the CDR3, the DNA is TGTGCCAGCAGTTTAGGGGGATCGGAAGAGACCCAGTACTTC. This translates into CASSLGGSEETQYF.

This clonotype was detected ten times or more. J is TRBJ2-5 and V is TRBV6-2 or TRBV6-3, with D perhaps matching TRBD1 (5 bases). The CDR3 is 16 residues long. From germline, CDR1 is MNHEY and CDR2 SVGEGT. V lost 0 bases, J lost 1 base, and 12 bases lay in between. The chain's CDR3 is CASSYSKGISQETQYF. CDR3 in DNA: TGTGCCAGCAGTTACTCGAAGGGGATCAGCCAAGAGACCCAGTACTTC.

This clonotype has ten or more counts. The rearrangement uses TRBV12-3 or TRBV12-4 and TRBJ1-2; maybe TRBD1 (5 bases). V was pared by 8 bases and J by 2 bases, with 9 bases between. The CDR3 runs to 12 residues. Here the CDR3 DNA reads TGTGCCAGCGGGGCAATCAACTATGGCTACACCTTC. Translated: CASGAINYGYTF.

This clonotype was seen at least ten times. The rearrangement links TRBV28 to TRBJ1-2; D is ambiguous. Trimming pared 5 bases from V and 5 bases from J, leaving 15 bases between. The CDR3 has 14 amino acids. Looked up from germline, CDR1 is MDHEN and CDR2 is SYDVKM. Here the CDR3 DNA reads TGTGCCAGCAGTACGCACCCCAGCTTTTATGGCTACACCTTC. Its translation is CASSTHPSFYGYTF.

There are many counts of this clonotype. V and J are TRBV12-3 or TRBV12-4 and TRBJ1-1; no clear D. This CDR3 has 16 residues. V was shortened by 4 bases and J by 0 bases, with 15 bases between the two germline ends. The CDR3 nucleotides are TGTGCCAGCAGTTACCGGGCGGGATTCATGAACACTGAAGCTTTCTTT. It specifies CASSYRAGFMNTEAFF.

This clonotype was seen repeatedly, ten times or more. For the CDR3, the DNA is TGTGCCAGCACCTCGGACAGGGATGAGGACACCGGGGAGCTGTTTTTT. Translated, it gives CASTSDRDEDTGELFF. V usage is TRBV12-3 or TRBV12-4 and J usage is TRBJ2-2; 8 bases fit TRBD1. The CDR3 contains 16 residues. V gave up 7 bases and J gave up 3 bases; unmatched junction bases: 10.

Of note for this clonotype: This may be a read error, as it is one base from a much larger clone. This chain connects TRBV7-8 to TRBJ2-5; D might be TRBD1 or TRBD2, each matching 5 bases. Looked up from germline, CDR1 is SGHVS and CDR2 is FQNEAQ. This CDR3 contains 16 residues. The CDR3 DNA reads TGTGCCAGCAGCTTAGGACCTCGGGGCTGGGAAGAGACCCAGTGCTTC. As protein: CASSLGPRGWEETQCF. Complete variable domain (other parts from reference TRBV7-8 and TRBJ2-5): GAGVSQSPRYKVAKRGQDVALRCDPISGHVSLFWYQQALGQGPEFLTYFQNEAQLDKSGLPSDRFFAERPEGSVSTLKIQRTQQEDSAVYLCASSLGPRGWEETQCFGPGTRLLVL.

This clonotype was observed a few times. The chain uses TRBV11-1 and TRBJ1-3; 9 bases match TRBD1. CDR1 SGHAT and CDR2 FQDESV come from the germline V gene (reference sequence). The CDR3 covers 16 residues. V lost 5 bases, J lost 0 bases, and 5 bases stayed unmatched. CDR3 protein: CASSIGQGLSGNTIYF. The DNA of the CDR3 is TGTGCCAGCAGCATCGGACAGGGGCTCTCTGGAAACACCATATATTTT.

This clonotype was seen repeatedly, ten times or more. The V call is TRBV12-3 or TRBV12-4, the J call TRBJ2-7, with TRBD2 as a possible D gene (6 bases). The CDR3 covers 13 residues. The V and J ends lost 7 bases and 3 bases respectively, with 13 bases between them. Written as DNA, the CDR3 is TGTGCCAGCACTGTAGCGGAGGGCTACGAGCAGTACTTC. Protein product: CASTVAEGYEQYF.

This clonotype appeared many times. This rearrangement joins TRBV12-3 or TRBV12-4 to TRBJ2-5; 10 nucleotides agree with TRBD2. The trim removed 6 bases at V and 6 bases at J, leaving 10 bases unmatched. The CDR3 has 15 residues. The CDR3 DNA reads TGTGCCAGCAGCCCTACTAGCGGGAATAAGCAGACCCAGTACTTC. This gives the protein CASSPTSGNKQTQYF.

This clonotype has a count of ten or more. The chain is built from TRBV30 and TRBJ2-4, with D unclear. Trimming cost V 0 bases and J 8 bases, with 8 bases left between them. Germline V gives CDR1 GTSNPN, CDR2 SVGIG (reference sequence). There are 12 residues in the CDR3. The CDR3 sequence is CAWSVAGDIQYF. DNA for the CDR3: TGTGCCTGGAGTGTCGCTGGTGACATTCAGTACTTC.

This clonotype was seen repeatedly, ten times or more. The rearrangement uses TRBV12-3 or TRBV12-4 and TRBJ1-5; D is ambiguous. V was cut by 2 bases and J by 6 bases, with 11 bases left in between. The CDR3 contains 14 residues. The CDR3 loop is CASSLMGKGQPQHF. In DNA form, the CDR3 reads TGTGCCAGCAGTTTAATGGGGAAAGGTCAGCCCCAGCATTTT.